A single sample is the source of the 10 T cell receptor beta chains below, sequenced in a study of CD4 T cell repertoires in COVID-19. No culture step preceded sequencing of the ex vivo isolated memory T cells. TCRdb's copy holds only in-frame clones and misses some; the assay was immunoSEQ multiplex PCR. Among under 30,000 clones listed, over 90% were seen once. Sample: circulating follicular helper CD4+ T cells (cTfh) from blood, taken before the COVID-19 pandemic. Receptors originate from a human donor who had COVID-19.

This clone was seen only once. The rearrangement links TRBV6-5 to TRBJ1-5; 9 bases map to TRBD1. After removal of 8 bases from V and 6 bases from J, the junction contained 8 bases not matched to a gene. The CDR3 has 14 residues. From germline, CDR1 is MNHEY and CDR2 SVGAGI. The chain's CDR3 is CASGDREARQPQHF. DNA of the CDR3: TGTGCCAGCGGGGACAGGGAGGCGCGTCAGCCCCAGCATTTT.

This clone was recorded a few times. The chain combines TRBV30 with TRBJ2-5; 9 positions agree with TRBD2. CDR1 and CDR2 from the germline V gene are GTSNPN and SVGIG (reference sequence). The V and J ends lost 1 base and 4 bases, in that order; junction bases with no gene match: 4. The CDR3 spans 14 residues. For the CDR3, the DNA is TGTGCCTGGAGTGAAGCGGGAGGTGGAGAGACCCAGTACTTC. It translates to CAWSEAGGGETQYF.

The genes are TRBV28 and TRBJ2-1; the match to TRBD2 covers 7 bases. V trimming: 1 base; J trimming: 4 bases; junction bases outside the gene matches: 4. This CDR3 has 15 residues. Per the germline V gene, CDR1 is MDHEN and CDR2 is SYDVKM. The chain's CDR3 is CASSLSGLLYNEQFF. The CDR3 coding sequence is TGTGCCAGCAGTTTATCGGGACTACTTTACAATGAGCAGTTCTTC.

This rearrangement joins TRBV6-1 to TRBJ2-7, with 11 positions matching TRBD1. CDR1 is MNHNS, CDR2 SASEGT, per germline. Losses at the gene ends were 5 bases for V and 7 bases for J; bases not matched to a gene: 7. CDR3 length equals 14 residues. CDR3 amino acids: CASSWTGTGGEQYF. CDR3 DNA sequence: TGTGCCAGCAGTTGGACCGGGACAGGGGGAGAGCAGTACTTC.

V gene TRBV10-3 combines with J gene TRBJ2-2, with 9 bases aligning to TRBD2. V trimming: 9 bases; J trimming: 0 bases; junction bases outside the gene matches: 8. Germline CDR1 reads ENHRY; CDR2 reads SYGVKD. The CDR3 has 16 residues. DNA of the CDR3: TGTGCCATTTCCTCCAGCGGGAGGACGAACACCGGGGAGCTGTTTTTT. The encoded protein is CAISSSGRTNTGELFF.

A single count supports this clone. The chain links TRBV6-5 to TRBJ1-4; 8 positions agree with TRBD1. The CDR3 sequence is 12 residues long. Germline V lookup: CDR1 MNHEY, CDR2 SVGAGI. V lost 6 bases to trimming and J lost 6 bases; unmatched junction nucleotides: 0. The chain's CDR3 is CASRDRDEKLFF. DNA of the CDR3: TGTGCCAGCAGGGACAGGGATGAAAAACTGTTTTTT.

This clone was recorded only once. The chain uses TRBV14 and TRBJ2-7, with TRBD1 as a possible D gene (6 bases). Germline CDR1 SGHDN, CDR2 FVKESK. This CDR3 region has 12 residues. Trimming stripped 4 bases from V and 3 bases from J, with 7 bases between. CDR3 sequence (DNA): TGTGCCAGCAGCCCACAGGGCTACGAGCAGTACTTC. It is translated as CASSPQGYEQYF.

V usage is TRBV7-2 and J usage is TRBJ1-3, with 7 bases that match TRBD1. The germline gives CDR1 SGHTA, CDR2 FQGNSA. This CDR3 is 15 amino acids long. V shed 5 bases, J shed 1 base, and the junction held 5 bases outside the gene matches. The CDR3 region has the DNA TGTGCCAGCAGCACGGGACAGCCATCTGGAAACACCATATATTTT. Protein product: CASSTGQPSGNTIYF.

The V gene is TRBV15, the J gene TRBJ2-7; TRBD2 matches at 12 bases. The CDR3 runs 14 residues. V dropped 6 bases and J dropped 2; count of bases not matched to a gene: 2. The germline CDR1 and CDR2 sequences are LNHNV and YYDKDF (reference sequence). The CDR3 here is CATSRTSGAYEQYF. The CDR3, as DNA: TGTGCCACCAGTCGGACTAGCGGGGCCTACGAGCAGTACTTC.

This chain links TRBV7-8 with TRBJ2-3; 7 bases agree with TRBD2. CDR3 length equals 14 residues. The germline gives CDR1 SGHVS, CDR2 FQNEAQ. J gave up 6 bases and V 5 bases, and 8 bases lay outside the gene matches. The CDR3 nucleotides read TGTGCCAGCAGCCCGGGGGGAGGGGTGGATACGCAGTATTTT. Translating gives CASSPGGGVDTQYF.